Below, one TCR beta chain is given with its context. What it binds is unknown. This sample stems from a study of T-cell memory formation after mild COVID-19. Across the study: Clustering of TCRs was largely donor specific.

TCR alpha and TCR beta cDNA libraries with sample barcodes and UMIs came from 5'RACE using constant-segment primers. Each CDR3 protein gets one entry after TCRdb re-called the 5' RACE reads with MiXCR. The table has 200,000 or so distinct CDR3 sequences, 16% seen once. Study-wide results and limits: Pre-infection memory contained some responding clones, which suggested that cross-reactive memory had joined.

The CDR3 spans 17 residues. Germline V gene sequence: CDR1 MNHNY, CDR2 SVGAGI (reference sequence). The junction had 9 bases not matched to a gene; V was cut back by 5 bases and J by 4 bases. The sequence came from an adult woman who had mild COVID-19 (a few samples of this study predate the infection). Cell type and time point are not known. V gene TRBV6-6 combines with J gene TRBJ2-7, with 15 bases aligning to TRBD2. The sample taken for sequencing was PBMCs or a T cell subset sorted from them (not recorded which). Here the CDR3 DNA reads TGTGCCAGCAGTACCTACTCGGGACTAGCGGGGGGATACGAGCAGTACTTC. Residues: CASSTYSGLAGGYEQYF.